This T cell receptor beta chain is from a study of CD8+ T cells in alopecia areata. Study-wide context: Those patients who were treated received oral tofacitinib, which was given at 5 to 10 mg twice daily for moderate-to-severe alopecia areata. Scoring of severity for treated patients was based on percentage of affected scalp area.

After isolation, RNA underwent reverse transcription to generate cDNA as the sequencing template. Sequencing was performed with immunoSEQ multiplex PCR; in TCRdb, only in-frame clones are kept and a portion is missing. The table has hundreds of thousands of clones, over 45% seen once; the top ten hold roughly 0.88%. This CDR3 contains 15 residues. V lost 5 bases and J lost 6, with 19 bases in between. CDR1 is SEHNR and CDR2 is FQNEAQ in the germline V gene (reference sequence). The sample's treatment: oral pan-JAK inhibitor, 5-10 mg twice daily. Patients with alopecia areata provided lesional scalp punch biopsies as well as peripheral blood. CD4+ and CD8+ T cells were sorted from PBMCs stained for CD3, CD4 and CD8.

The material sequenced was CD4+ T cells sorted from blood, taken at approximately week 52, from a patient treated with tofacitinib. The chain combines TRBV7-9 with TRBJ1-2; D may be TRBD1 (6 bases). The receptor comes from a human donor with alopecia areata. In DNA, the CDR3 is TGTGCCAGCAGCCCCCAAACAGGGTATGGAAATGGCTACACCTTC. The encoded protein is CASSPQTGYGNGYTF.